A single sample is the source of the 8 T cell receptor beta chains below, sequenced in a study of blood T cell repertoires in COVID-19. The table came from immunoSEQ multiplex PCR; TCRdb's copy has only in-frame clones and leaves some out. The sample lists around 230,000 clones; approximately 87% were seen once. The sequencing input was peripheral blood. These receptors originate from a woman in her 70s with active or convalescent COVID-19.

The sample holds a few counts of this clone. V gene TRBV3-1 (or the pseudogene TRBV3-2) combines with J gene TRBJ2-7, with TRBD1 matching 7 bases. The junction had 14 bases not matched to a gene; V was cut back by 3 bases and J by 6 bases. This CDR3 spans 16 amino acids. From germline, CDR1 is LGHDT and CDR2 YNNKEL (reference sequence). CDR3 residues: CASSHPQGTEGSEQYF. The CDR3 DNA follows: TGTGCCAGCAGCCATCCTCAAGGGACAGAGGGAAGCGAGCAGTACTTC.

The chain couples TRBV5-1 to TRBJ2-2; TRBD1 agrees at 7 bases. The V segment lost 7 bases and the J segment 6 bases; nucleotides outside the gene matches: 9. The CDR3 consists of 14 residues. Germline V gene sequence: CDR1 SGHRS, CDR2 YFSETQ. The CDR3 nucleotides are TGCGCCAGCGGCGATAGCACAGGGGCCGGGGAGCTGTTTTTT. Amino acid sequence: CASGDSTGAGELFF.

The CDR3 is CASSQDGNTGELFF. CDR3 coding DNA: TGTGCCAGCAGCCAAGACGGGAACACCGGGGAGCTGTTTTTT. This chain uses TRBV3-1 (or the pseudogene TRBV3-2) with TRBJ2-2; no firm D call. The CDR3 totals 14 residues. The germline gives CDR1 LGHDT, CDR2 YNNKEL (reference sequence). V lost 0 bases and J 1 base, leaving 3 bases between the germline ends.

V gene TRBV6-5 combines with J gene TRBJ2-3; weak D call: TRBD2 (6 bases). The CDR3 covers 15 residues. Germline CDR1 reads MNHEY; CDR2 reads SVGAGI. V dropped 7 bases and J dropped 6 bases, with 20 bases sitting between them. Written as DNA, the CDR3 is TGTGCCAGCAACCTAGCTACCCTCCGGGGGGATACGCAGTATTTT. Amino acid sequence: CASNLATLRGDTQYF.

CDR3 in DNA: TGTGCCAGCAGCCCCCAACAAGAGACCCAGTACTTC. Amino acids: CASSPQQETQYF. This sequence joins TRBV3-1 (or the pseudogene TRBV3-2) and TRBJ2-5; D is unresolved. This CDR3 spans 12 amino acids. The ends were cut back, 4 bases at V and 2 bases at J, with 5 bases in the middle. Germline V CDR1 and CDR2: LGHDT, YNNKEL (reference sequence).

The chain combines TRBV7-8 with TRBJ2-7; 9 nucleotides align to TRBD2. Germline loops: CDR1 SGHVS, CDR2 FQNEAQ. CDR3 size: 15 residues. J lost 3 bases, V lost 5 bases, and 8 bases had no gene match. CDR3 in DNA: TGTGCCAGCAGCAACCTAGCGGGACCACTCTACGAGCAGTACTTC. Its translation is CASSNLAGPLYEQYF.

This clone showed up just a few times. This chain links TRBV28 with TRBJ2-7; D unresolved. The V and J ends lost 7 bases and 4 bases respectively, with 8 bases between them. Germline V CDR1 and CDR2: MDHEN, SYDVKM. There are 11 residues in the CDR3. CDR3 sequence (DNA): TGTGCCAGCAAAGAGCTTTACGAGCAGTACTTC. Protein sequence: CASKELYEQYF.

Worth noting for this clone: This CDR3 is also generated by other DNA sequences in the sample. The chain employs TRBV5-1 and TRBJ1-6; D may be TRBD1 (5 bases). Trimming removed 4 bases at V and 6 bases at J, with 8 bases between. Germline lookup yields CDR1 SGHRS and CDR2 YFSETQ. CDR3 length equals 13 residues. DNA of the CDR3: TGCGCCAGCAGCCCCGACAGTAATTCACCCCTCCACTTT. As protein: CASSPDSNSPLHF.